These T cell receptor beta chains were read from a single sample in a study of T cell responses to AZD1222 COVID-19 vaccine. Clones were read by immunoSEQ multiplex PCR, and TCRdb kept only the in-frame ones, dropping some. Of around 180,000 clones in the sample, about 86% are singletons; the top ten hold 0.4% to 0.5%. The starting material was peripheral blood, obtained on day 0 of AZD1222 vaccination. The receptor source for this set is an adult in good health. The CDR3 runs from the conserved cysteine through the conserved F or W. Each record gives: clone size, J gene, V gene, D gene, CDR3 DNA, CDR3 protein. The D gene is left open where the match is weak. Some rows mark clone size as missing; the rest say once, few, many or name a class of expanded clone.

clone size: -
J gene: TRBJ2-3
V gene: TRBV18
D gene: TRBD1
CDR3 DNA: TGTGCCAGCTCACCAAGGACAGGGAACACAGATACGCAGTATTTT
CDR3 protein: CASSPRTGNTDTQYF

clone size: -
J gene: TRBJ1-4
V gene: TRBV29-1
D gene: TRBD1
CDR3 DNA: TGCAGCGTGCCCGGACAGGGGAGAAGAAATGAAAAACTGTTTTTT
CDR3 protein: CSVPGQGRRNEKLFF

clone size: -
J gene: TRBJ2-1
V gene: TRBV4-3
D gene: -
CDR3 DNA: TGCGCCAGCAGCCAAGGACAGGAGGGATACGAGCAGTTCTTC
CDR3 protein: CASSQGQEGYEQFF

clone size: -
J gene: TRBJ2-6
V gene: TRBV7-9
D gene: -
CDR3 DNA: TGTGCCAGCAGCTTACGGTCTGGGGCCAACGTCCTGACTTTC
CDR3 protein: CASSLRSGANVLTF

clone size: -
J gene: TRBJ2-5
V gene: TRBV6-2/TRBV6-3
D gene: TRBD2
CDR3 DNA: TGTGCCAGCAGTTTGACTAGCGGGGGGGCCGAGACCCAGTACTTC
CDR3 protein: CASSLTSGGAETQYF

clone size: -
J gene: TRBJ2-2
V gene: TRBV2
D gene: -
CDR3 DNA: TGTGCCAGCAGATCCGACAAAAACACCGGGGAGCTGTTTTTT
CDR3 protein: CASRSDKNTGELFF

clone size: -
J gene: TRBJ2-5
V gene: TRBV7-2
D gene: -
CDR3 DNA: TGTGCCAGCAGCCCTCGAGCGGGAGAGACCCAGTACTTC
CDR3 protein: CASSPRAGETQYF

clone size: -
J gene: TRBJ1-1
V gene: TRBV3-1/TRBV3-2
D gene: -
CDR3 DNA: TGTGCCAGCAGCCAAGATGGGGGCAGGGGGAACACTGAAGCTTTCTTT
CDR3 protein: CASSQDGGRGNTEAFF

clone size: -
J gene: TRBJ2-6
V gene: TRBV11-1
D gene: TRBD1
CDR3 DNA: TGTGCCAGCAGCGTGGGACAGGGGGCTGGGGCCAACGTCCTGACTTTC
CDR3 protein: CASSVGQGAGANVLTF

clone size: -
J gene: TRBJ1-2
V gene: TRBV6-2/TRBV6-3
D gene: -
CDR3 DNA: TGTGCCAGCAGTTACCCAAAATTTGTAGGTGGCTACACCTTC
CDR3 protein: CASSYPKFVGGYTF

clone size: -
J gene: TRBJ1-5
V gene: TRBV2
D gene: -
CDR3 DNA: TGTGCCAGCAGTGAGTTCATAGGAGGGCAGGGGTTTCGCAATCAGCCCCAGCATTTT
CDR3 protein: CASSEFIGGQGFRNQPQHF

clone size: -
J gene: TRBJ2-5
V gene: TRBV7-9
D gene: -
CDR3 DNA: TGTGCCAGCCAGGGGGAGGCGGGAGAGACCCAGTACTTC
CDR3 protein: CASQGEAGETQYF

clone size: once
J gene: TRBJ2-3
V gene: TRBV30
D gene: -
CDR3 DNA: TGTGCCTGGAGGGCAGGGACAGATACGCAGTATTTT
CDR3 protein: CAWRAGTDTQYF

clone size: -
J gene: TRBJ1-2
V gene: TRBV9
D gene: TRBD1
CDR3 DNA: TGTGCCAGCAGTACCGGACAGGGCGGCTACACCTTC
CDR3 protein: CASSTGQGGYTF

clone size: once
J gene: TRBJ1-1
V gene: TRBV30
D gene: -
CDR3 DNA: TGTGCCTGGAGTGTTAAGGCCCCTACCCAGGCTGAAGCTTTCTTT
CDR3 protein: CAWSVKAPTQAEAFF

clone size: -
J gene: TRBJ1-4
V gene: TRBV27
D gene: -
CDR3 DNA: TGTGCCAGCAGCGCTATACAGGGCTCGAATGAAAAACTGTTTTTT
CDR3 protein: CASSAIQGSNEKLFF